This T cell receptor beta chain is drawn from a study of CD8 T cells in ankylosing spondylitis. This clonotype came up a few times. Its antigen is not known. Study-wide results and caveats: It appeared that ankylosing spondylitis blood was characterized by a TCR beta motif of several highly homologous variants. Both synovial fluid and blood in reactive arthritis had previously been reported to carry some motif variants. Reported data indicate significant enrichment of disease-linked clones within matched ankylosing spondylitis synovial fluid.

Unmatched junction bases numbered 6, after V lost 4 bases and J lost 0 bases. The length of the CDR3 is 17 residues. Per the germline V gene, CDR1 is SGHRS and CDR2 is YFSETQ. Quantitative 5'-RACE with molecular barcodes produced the TCR beta libraries. TCRdb recomputed calls from the 5' RACE reads with MiXCR, one row per CDR3 protein. Found here are roughly 700,000 distinct CDR3 sequences, about 20% of them singletons; the top ten hold about a fifth. The V call is TRBV5-1, the J call TRBJ2-4; 11 nucleotides line up with TRBD2. The specimen sequenced was blood, either unsorted or a sorted T cell fraction (not recorded which). The TCR sequence derives from a male donor with ankylosing spondylitis. The CDR3 region has the DNA TGCGCCAGCAGCCCCAAGACTAGCGGGGTAGCCAAAAACATTCAGTACTTC. It codes for CASSPKTSGVAKNIQYF.